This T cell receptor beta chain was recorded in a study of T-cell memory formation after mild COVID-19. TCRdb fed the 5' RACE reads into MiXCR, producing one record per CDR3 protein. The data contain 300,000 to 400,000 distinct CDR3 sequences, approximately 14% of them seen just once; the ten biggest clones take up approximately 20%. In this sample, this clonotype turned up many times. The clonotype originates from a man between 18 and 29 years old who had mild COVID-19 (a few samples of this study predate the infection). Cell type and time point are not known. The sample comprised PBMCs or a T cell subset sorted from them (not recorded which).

CDR3 protein: CASSLVGGYEQYV. CDR3 DNA: TGCGCCAGCAGCTTGGTTGGCGGGTACGAGCAGTACGTC. The V call is TRBV5-1, the J call TRBJ2-7; tentative D call: TRBD2 (5 bases). CDR3 length: 13 amino acids. Trimming shortened V by 0 bases and J by 4 bases, and 8 bases separated the two germline ends. CDR1 SGHRS and CDR2 YFSETQ come from the germline V gene.